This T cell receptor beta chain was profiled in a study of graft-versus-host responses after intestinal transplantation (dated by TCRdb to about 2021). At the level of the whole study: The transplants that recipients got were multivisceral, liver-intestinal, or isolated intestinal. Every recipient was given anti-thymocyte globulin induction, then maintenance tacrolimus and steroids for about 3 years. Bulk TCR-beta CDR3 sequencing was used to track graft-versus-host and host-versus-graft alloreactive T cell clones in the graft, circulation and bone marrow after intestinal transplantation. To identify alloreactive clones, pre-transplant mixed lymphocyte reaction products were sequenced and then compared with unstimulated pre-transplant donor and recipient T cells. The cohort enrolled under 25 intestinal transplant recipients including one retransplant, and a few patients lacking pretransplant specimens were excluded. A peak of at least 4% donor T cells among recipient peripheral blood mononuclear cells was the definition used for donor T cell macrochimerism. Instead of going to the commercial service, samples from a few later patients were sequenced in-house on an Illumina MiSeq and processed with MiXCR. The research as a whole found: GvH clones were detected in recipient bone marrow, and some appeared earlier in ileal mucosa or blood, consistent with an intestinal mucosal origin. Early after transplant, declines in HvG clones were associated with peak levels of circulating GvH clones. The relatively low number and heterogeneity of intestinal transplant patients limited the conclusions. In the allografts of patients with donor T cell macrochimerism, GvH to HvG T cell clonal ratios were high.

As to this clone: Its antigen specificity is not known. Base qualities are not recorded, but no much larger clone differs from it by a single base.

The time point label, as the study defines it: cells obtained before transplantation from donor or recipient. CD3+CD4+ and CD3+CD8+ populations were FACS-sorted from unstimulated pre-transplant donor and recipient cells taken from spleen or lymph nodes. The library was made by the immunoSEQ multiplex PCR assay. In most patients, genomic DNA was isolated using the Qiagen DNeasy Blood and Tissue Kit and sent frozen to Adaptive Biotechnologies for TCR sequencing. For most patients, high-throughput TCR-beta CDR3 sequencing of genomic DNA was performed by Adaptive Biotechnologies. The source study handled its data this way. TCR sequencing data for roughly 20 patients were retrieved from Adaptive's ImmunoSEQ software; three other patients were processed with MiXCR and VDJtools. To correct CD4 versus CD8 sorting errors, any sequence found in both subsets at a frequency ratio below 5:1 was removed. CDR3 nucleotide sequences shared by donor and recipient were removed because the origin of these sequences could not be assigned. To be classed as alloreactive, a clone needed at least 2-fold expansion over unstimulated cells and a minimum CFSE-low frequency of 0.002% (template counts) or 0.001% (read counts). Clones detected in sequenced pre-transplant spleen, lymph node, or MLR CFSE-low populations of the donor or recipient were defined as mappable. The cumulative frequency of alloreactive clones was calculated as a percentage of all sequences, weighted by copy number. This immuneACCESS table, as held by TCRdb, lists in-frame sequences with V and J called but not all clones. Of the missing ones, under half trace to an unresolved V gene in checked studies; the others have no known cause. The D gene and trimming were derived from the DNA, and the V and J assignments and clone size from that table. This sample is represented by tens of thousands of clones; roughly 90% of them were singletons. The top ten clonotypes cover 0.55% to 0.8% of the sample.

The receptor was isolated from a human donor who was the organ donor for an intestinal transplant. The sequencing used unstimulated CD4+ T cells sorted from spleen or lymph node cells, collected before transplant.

At the DNA level, the sequence is TGCGCCAGCAGCCGCAGGCTGAACACTGAAGCTTTCTTT. Translation gives CASSRRLNTEAFF. This chain joins TRBV4-1 to TRBJ1-1; a confident D gene designation cannot be given. The CDR3 has 13 amino acids, counting the end cysteine and phenylalanine. The CDR3 DNA has 39 bases and is translated from base 1. As encoded in the germline V gene, CDR1 is MGHRA while CDR2 is YSYEKL. V and J are truncated by 4 bases and 0 bases respectively, leaving an intervening sequence of 6 bases.